Listed below are T cell receptor beta chains from one sample, sequenced in a study of T cell responses to AZD1222 COVID-19 vaccine. The table came from immunoSEQ multiplex PCR; TCRdb's copy has only in-frame clones and leaves some out. The data hold some 150,000 clones, with roughly 88% observed a single time. The sample was peripheral blood, taken on day 0 of MenACWY control vaccination. These receptors were taken from an adult in good health. The conserved cysteine and the conserved F or W are not part of the CDR3 here.

TRBJ2-7 TRBV28 ASSPGTTMDEQY
TRBJ2-3 TRBV4-1 ASSLSRRVGDTQY
TRBJ1-6 TRBV4-3 ASSQLVGQGNSPLH
TRBJ2-5 TRBV30 ALRRAGGQETQY
TRBJ1-2 TRBV5-5 ASSQAGTGGGGYT
TRBJ2-5 TRBV7-3 ASSGRGTQETQY
TRBJ1-2 TRBV7-2 ASSFGQGAGYGYT
TRBJ1-5 TRBV7-2 ASSLVGASQPQH
TRBJ1-2 TRBV7-9 ASSKTGVVYGYT
TRBJ1-3 TRBV5-1 ASSLTGSANTIY
TRBJ2-7 TRBV11-3 ASSLYDSSYEQY
TRBJ2-3 TRBV12-3/TRBV12-4 ASSSHTDTQY
TRBJ2-7 TRBV6-5 ASSYESGGAGEQY
TRBJ1-1 TRBV14 ASSQGGFRTKNTEAF
TRBJ2-1 TRBV4-3 ASSPLVFNEQF
TRBJ1-1 TRBV11-1 ASSYLRGVNTEAF
TRBJ2-4 TRBV19 ASSTWDRLNIQY
TRBJ2-3 TRBV7-6 ASSPWTSLRTDTQY
TRBJ1-2 TRBV20-1 SAWEGYGYT
TRBJ1-4 TRBV5-1 ASSVGGSREKLF
TRBJ1-5 TRBV15 ATSSAVRAPENQPQH
TRBJ1-2 TRBV5-1 ASSPGTGSGYT
TRBJ2-3 TRBV4-3 ASSQSLSGTADTQY
TRBJ1-5 TRBV18 ASSFDRARNQPQH
TRBJ1-3 TRBV7-3 ASSPRTGFGNTIY
TRBJ2-3 TRBV28 ASSPRAPTDTQY
TRBJ1-2 TRBV30 AWSREQLLANYGYT
TRBJ2-2 TRBV19 ASSIQKTGELF
TRBJ2-2 TRBV15 ATSSGGLAGFTGELF
TRBJ1-6 TRBV30 AWSVDRGGPFYNSPLH
TRBJ1-1 TRBV20-1 SARHFTEAF
TRBJ2-1 TRBV15 ATSREATLSYNEQF
TRBJ1-5 TRBV19 ASSIPRDRWTHSNQPQH
TRBJ2-7 TRBV6-5 ASSYPGLAYEQY
TRBJ2-2 TRBV19 ASSINRAGELF